Given below is one T cell receptor (beta chain) in context. This sample was included in a study of T cells expressing NK-cell markers. Study context: Each TCR beta repertoire originated in sorted T cells that were CD3+CD56+NKG2C+, CD3+CD56+NKG2C- or CD3+CD56-NKG2C+.

What made the TCR beta cDNA was 5'RACE template switching with UMIs. Reprocessing the 5' RACE reads, TCRdb reports a single entry for every CDR3 protein and omits DNA. This sample's table has about 170,000 distinct CDR3 sequences. The V gene's germline CDR1 is MNHEY and CDR2 SMNVEV (reference sequence). The CDR3 is made up of 15 amino acids. The V call is TRBV27, the J call TRBJ2-3; TCRdb selects TRBD1, and the lack of DNA leaves this call unchecked. The TCR was taken from a man aged 18-75 years in good health. The sequencing input was blood T cells: a sorted CD56 or NKG2C T cell subset, CD4+ or CD8+ T cells, or bulk PBMC T cells (not recorded which). CDR3 residues: CASSWGDRGTDTQYF.